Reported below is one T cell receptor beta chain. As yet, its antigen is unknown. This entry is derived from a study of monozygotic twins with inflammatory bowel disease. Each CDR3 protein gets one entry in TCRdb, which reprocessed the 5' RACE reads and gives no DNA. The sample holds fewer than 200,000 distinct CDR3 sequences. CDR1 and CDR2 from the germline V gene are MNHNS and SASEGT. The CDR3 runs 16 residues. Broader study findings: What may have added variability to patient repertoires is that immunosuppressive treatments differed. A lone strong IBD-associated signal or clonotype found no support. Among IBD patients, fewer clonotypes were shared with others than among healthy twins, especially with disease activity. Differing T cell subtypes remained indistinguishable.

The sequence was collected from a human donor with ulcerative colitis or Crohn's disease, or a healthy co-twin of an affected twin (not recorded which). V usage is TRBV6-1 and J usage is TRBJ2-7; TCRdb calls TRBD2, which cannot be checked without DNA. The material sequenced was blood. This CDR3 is CASSAWTSGSYYEQYF.